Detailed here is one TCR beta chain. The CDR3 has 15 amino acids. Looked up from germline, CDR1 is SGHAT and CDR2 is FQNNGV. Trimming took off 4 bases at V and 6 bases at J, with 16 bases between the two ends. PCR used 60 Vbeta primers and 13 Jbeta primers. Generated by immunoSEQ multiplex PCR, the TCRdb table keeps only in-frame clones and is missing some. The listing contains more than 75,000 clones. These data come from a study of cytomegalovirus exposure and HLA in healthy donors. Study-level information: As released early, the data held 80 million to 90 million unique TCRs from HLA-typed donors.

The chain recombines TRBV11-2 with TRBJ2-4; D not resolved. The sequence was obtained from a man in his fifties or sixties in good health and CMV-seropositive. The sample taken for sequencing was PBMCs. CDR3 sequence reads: CASSSPRQLRNIQYF. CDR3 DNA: TGTGCCAGCAGCTCCCCCAGGCAACTGCGAAACATTCAGTACTTC.